This entry concerns a single TCR beta chain. The antigen is unknown. There are 14 residues in the CDR3. Germline trimming cut 2 bases from V and 7 bases from J; bases unmatched to any gene: 5. In germline, CDR1 is MDHEN, CDR2 SYDVKM. This PCR relied on a set of 60 Vbeta primers and 13 Jbeta primers. TCRdb's table, derived via immunoSEQ multiplex PCR, lists solely in-frame clones and lacks some. The sample lists roughly 140,000 clones; around three quarters were seen once. The data derive from a study of cytomegalovirus exposure and HLA in healthy donors. Study results and limitations: An apparent linkage of common viral pathogens to several of the most significant clusters emerged in a later analysis. For most TCR beta V segments, an earlier analysis put the productive rate at about 90% or about 30% of the time.

There were likely unrecorded immune exposures, though donors were nominally healthy when sampled. The receptor comes from a man aged 40-50 years in good health and CMV-seronegative. The sequencing input was PBMCs. The rearrangement joins TRBV28 to TRBJ2-7; 10 nucleotides agree with TRBD1. CDR3: CASSLGQGVREQYF. Written as DNA, the CDR3 is TGTGCCAGCAGTTTAGGACAGGGGGTTCGGGAGCAGTACTTC. The complete variable domain, with remaining parts taken from reference TRBV28 and TRBJ2-7, reads DVKVTQSSRYLVKRTGEKVFLECVQDMDHENMFWYRQDPGLGLRLIYFSYDVKMKEKGDIPEGYSVSREKKERFSLILESASTNQTSMYLCASSLGQGVREQYFGPGTRLTVT.